Sequencing of this T cell receptor beta chain was carried out in a study of blood T cell repertoires in COVID-19. Study as a whole: Researchers got acute and convalescent COVID-19 samples from the United States, Italy and Spain. T cells, B-cell-depleted T cells, or PBMCs provided the cDNA or gDNA that served as material.

Germline CDR1 reads SGHAT; CDR2 reads FQNNGV. This CDR3 is 14 amino acids long. J gave up 4 bases and V 4 bases, and 2 bases lay outside the gene matches. Profiled with immunoSEQ multiplex PCR; TCRdb holds only in-frame clones, not every one. The data hold roughly 250,000 clones, with approximately 84% observed a single time. Sequenced: peripheral blood. This receptor was obtained from a man aged 50-59 years with active or convalescent COVID-19. This chain links TRBV11-2 with TRBJ2-3; 10 bases are a match to TRBD2. Written as DNA, the CDR3 is TGTGCCAGCAGCTCCGGGACTAGCGCAGATACGCAGTATTTT. As protein: CASSSGTSADTQYF.